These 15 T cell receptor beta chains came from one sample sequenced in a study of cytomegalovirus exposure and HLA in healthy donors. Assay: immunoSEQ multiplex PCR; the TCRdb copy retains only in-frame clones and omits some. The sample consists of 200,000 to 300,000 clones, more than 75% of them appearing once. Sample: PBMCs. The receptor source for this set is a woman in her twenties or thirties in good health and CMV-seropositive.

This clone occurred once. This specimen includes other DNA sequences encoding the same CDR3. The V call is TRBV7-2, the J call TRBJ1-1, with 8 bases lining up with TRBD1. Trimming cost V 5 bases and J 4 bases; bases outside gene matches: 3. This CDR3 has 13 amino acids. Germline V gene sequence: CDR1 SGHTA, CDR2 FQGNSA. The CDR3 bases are TGTGCCAGCAGCCTAGACAGGGGCACTGAAGCTTTCTTT. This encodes CASSLDRGTEAFF.

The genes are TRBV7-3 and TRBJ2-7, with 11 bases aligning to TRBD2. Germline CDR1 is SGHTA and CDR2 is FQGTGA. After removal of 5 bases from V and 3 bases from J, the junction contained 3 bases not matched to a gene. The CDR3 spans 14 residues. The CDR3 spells CASSPGTSGYEQYF. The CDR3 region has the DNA TGTGCCAGCAGCCCCGGGACTAGCGGCTACGAGCAGTACTTC. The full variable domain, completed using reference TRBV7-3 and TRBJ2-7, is GAGVSQTPSNKVTEKGKYVELRCDPISGHTALYWYRQSLGQGPEFLIYFQGTGAADDSGLPNDRFFAVRPEGSVSTLKIQRTERGDSAVYLCASSPGTSGYEQYFGPGTRLTVT.

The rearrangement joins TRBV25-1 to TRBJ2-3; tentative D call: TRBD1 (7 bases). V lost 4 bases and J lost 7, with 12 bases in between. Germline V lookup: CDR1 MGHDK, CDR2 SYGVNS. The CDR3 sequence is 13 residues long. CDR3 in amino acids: CASSAPGGHTQYF. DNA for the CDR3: TGTGCCAGCAGTGCCCCAGGGGGGCATACGCAGTATTTT. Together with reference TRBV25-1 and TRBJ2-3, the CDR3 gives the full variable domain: EADIYQTPRYLVIGTGKKITLECSQTMGHDKMYWYQQDPGMELHLIHYSYGVNSTEKGDLSSESTVSRIRTEHFPLTLESARPSHTSQYLCASSAPGGHTQYFGPGTRLTVL.

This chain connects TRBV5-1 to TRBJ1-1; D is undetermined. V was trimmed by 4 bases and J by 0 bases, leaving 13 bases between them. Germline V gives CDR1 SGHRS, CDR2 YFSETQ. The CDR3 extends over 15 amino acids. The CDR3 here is CASSPWTGLNTEAFF. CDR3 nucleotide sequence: TGCGCCAGCAGCCCATGGACGGGATTGAACACTGAAGCTTTCTTT.

The chain's CDR3 is CSVERRERTSSYNEQFF. The CDR3 bases are TGCAGCGTTGAGCGGCGGGAGCGTACCAGCTCCTACAATGAGCAGTTCTTC. This chain joins TRBV29-1 and TRBJ2-1; the match to TRBD2 covers 7 bases. The trim removed 3 bases at V and 0 bases at J, leaving 11 bases unmatched. This CDR3 is 17 amino acids long. Germline CDR1 is SQVTM and CDR2 is ANQGSEA.

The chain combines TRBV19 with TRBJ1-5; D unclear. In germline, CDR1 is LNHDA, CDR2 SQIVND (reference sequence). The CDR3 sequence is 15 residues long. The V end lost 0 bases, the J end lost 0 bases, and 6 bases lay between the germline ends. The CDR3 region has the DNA TGTGCCAGTAGTATAGACAGTTATAGCAATCAGCCCCAGCATTTT. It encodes CASSIDSYSNQPQHF. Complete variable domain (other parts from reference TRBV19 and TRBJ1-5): DGGITQSPKYLFRKEGQNVTLSCEQNLNHDAMYWYRQDPGQGLRLIYYSQIVNDFQKGDIAEGYSVSREKKESFPLTVTSAQKNPTAFYLCASSIDSYSNQPQHFGDGTRLSIL.

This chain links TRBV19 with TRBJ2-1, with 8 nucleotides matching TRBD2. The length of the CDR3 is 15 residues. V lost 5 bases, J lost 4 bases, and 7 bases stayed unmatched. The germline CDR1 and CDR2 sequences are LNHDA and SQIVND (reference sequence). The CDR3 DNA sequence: TGTGCCAGTAGTCCCGTGGTAGCGGGGTACAATGAGCAGTTCTTC. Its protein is CASSPVVAGYNEQFF.

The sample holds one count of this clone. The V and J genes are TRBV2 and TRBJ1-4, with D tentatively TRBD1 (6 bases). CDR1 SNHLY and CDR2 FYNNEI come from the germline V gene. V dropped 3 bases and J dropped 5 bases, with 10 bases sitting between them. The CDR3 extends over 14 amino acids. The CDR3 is CASSEGRGNEKLFF. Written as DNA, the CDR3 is TGTGCCAGCAGTGAGGGCAGGGGAAATGAAAAACTGTTTTTT.

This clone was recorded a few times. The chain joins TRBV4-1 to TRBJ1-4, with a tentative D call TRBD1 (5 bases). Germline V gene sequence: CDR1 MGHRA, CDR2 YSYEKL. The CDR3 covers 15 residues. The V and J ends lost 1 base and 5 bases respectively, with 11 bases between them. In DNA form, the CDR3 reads TGCGCCAGCAGCCAAGTCGGGGCGGGGAATGAAAAACTGTTTTTT. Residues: CASSQVGAGNEKLFF.

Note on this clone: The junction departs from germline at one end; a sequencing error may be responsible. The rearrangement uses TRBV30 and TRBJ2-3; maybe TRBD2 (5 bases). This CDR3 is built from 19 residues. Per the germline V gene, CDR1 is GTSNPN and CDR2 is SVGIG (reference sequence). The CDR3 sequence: CAWSPTRGLLNEKTDTQCF. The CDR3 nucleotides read TGTGCCTGGAGTCCGACTCGCGGACTCCTCAACGAGAAAACAGATACGCAGTGTTTT.

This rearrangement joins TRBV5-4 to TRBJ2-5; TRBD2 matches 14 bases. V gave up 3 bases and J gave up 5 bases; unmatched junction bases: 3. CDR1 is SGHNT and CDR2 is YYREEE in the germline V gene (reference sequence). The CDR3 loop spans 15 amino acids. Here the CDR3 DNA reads TGTGCCAGCAGCTCGGGACTAGCGGGAGTCGAGACCCAGTACTTC. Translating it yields CASSSGLAGVETQYF.

In nucleotides, the CDR3 is TGTGCCAGCAGCTCCCAGGTGAACACTGAAGCTTTCTTT. It codes for CASSSQVNTEAFF. The chain joins TRBV7-6 to TRBJ1-1; D is unresolved. Germline assignment: CDR1 SGHVS and CDR2 FNYEAQ. The length of the CDR3 is 13 residues. Trimming left V 4 bases short and J 0 bases short, with 6 bases between.

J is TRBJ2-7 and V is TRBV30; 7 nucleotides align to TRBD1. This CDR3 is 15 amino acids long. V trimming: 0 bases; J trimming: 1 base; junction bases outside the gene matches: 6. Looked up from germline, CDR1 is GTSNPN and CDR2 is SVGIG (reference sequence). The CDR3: CAWSVPQGFSYEQYF. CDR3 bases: TGTGCCTGGAGTGTACCACAGGGGTTTTCCTACGAGCAGTACTTC.

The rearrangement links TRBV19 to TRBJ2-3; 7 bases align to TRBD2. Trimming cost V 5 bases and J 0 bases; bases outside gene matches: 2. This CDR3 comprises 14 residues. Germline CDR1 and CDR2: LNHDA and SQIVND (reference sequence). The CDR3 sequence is CASSAGVSTDTQYF. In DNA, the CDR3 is TGTGCCAGTAGTGCGGGAGTAAGCACAGATACGCAGTATTTT.

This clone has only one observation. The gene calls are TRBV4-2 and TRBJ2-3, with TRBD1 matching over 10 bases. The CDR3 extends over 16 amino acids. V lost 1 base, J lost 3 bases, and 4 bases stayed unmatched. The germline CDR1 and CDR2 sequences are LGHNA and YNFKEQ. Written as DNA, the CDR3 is TGTGCCAGCAGCCAAGGGGACAGGGGACGGACAGATACGCAGTATTTT. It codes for CASSQGDRGRTDTQYF.